Shown below are 32 T cell receptor beta chains from a single sample sequenced in a study of T-cell memory formation after mild COVID-19. TCRdb reprocessed the 5' RACE reads via MiXCR and lists one record per CDR3 protein. Among about 290,000 distinct CDR3 sequences listed, about 16% were seen once. Sequencing was done on a sample of PBMCs or a T cell subset sorted from them (not recorded which). The receptors stem from a man between 18 and 35 years old who had mild COVID-19 (a few samples of this study predate the infection). Cell type and time point are not known.

In this sample, this clonotype turned up many times. This chain links TRBV7-9 with TRBJ2-2; 7 nucleotides agree with TRBD1. V dropped 6 bases and J dropped 3; count of bases not matched to a gene: 4. This CDR3 contains 14 residues. The germline gives CDR1 SEHNR, CDR2 FQNEAQ (reference sequence). The CDR3 here is CASSYDRDTGELFF. The CDR3 region has the DNA TGTGCCAGCAGTTACGACAGGGACACCGGGGAGCTGTTTTTT.

This clonotype was recorded a few times. V and J are TRBV7-2 and TRBJ2-3; 8 bases agree with TRBD1. The V segment lost 3 bases and the J segment 0 bases; nucleotides outside the gene matches: 2. The V gene's germline CDR1 is SGHTA and CDR2 FQGNSA. The CDR3 is made up of 15 amino acids. CDR3 in DNA: TGTGCCAGCAGCTTGGACAGGGCCAGCACAGATACGCAGTATTTT. Translation gives CASSLDRASTDTQYF.

This clonotype was picked up many times. V gene TRBV29-1 combines with J gene TRBJ2-7; no firm D call. The CDR3 loop spans 11 amino acids. Germline V lookup: CDR1 SQVTM, CDR2 ANQGSEA. V lost 4 bases and J lost 3, with 7 bases in between. The CDR3, as DNA: TGCAGCGTTGGTACAGACTACGAGCAGTACTTC. Its protein product is CSVGTDYEQYF.

This clonotype was detected only a few times. This chain joins TRBV7-9 and TRBJ1-5, with 7 bases matching TRBD1. J gave up 11 bases and V 1 base, and 2 bases lay outside the gene matches. CDR3 length: 12 amino acids. The germline CDR1 and CDR2 sequences are SEHNR and FQNEAQ (reference sequence). This CDR3 reads CASSLVQGSQHF. Written as DNA, the CDR3 is TGTGCCAGCAGCTTAGTACAGGGGTCCCAGCATTTT.

CDR3 nucleotides: TGCGCCAGCAGTGACGACGAGCAGTACGTC. The encoded protein is CASSDDEQYV. This chain uses TRBV4-3 with TRBJ2-7; D is unclear. Germline V lookup: CDR1 LGHNA, CDR2 YSLEER. V lost 6 bases, J lost 5 bases, and 5 bases lay in between. CDR3 length: 10 amino acids.

This clonotype showed up just a few times. The chain is built from TRBV28 and TRBJ2-3; 10 bases align to TRBD2. The germline V gene has CDR1 MDHEN and CDR2 SYDVKM. The CDR3 contains 16 residues. The J segment lost 2 bases and the V segment lost 4 bases, leaving 6 bases of the junction unmatched. The CDR3 spells CASSYVAGGPTDTQYF. The CDR3 DNA reads as TGTGCCAGCAGTTATGTAGCGGGGGGACCCACAGATACGCAGTATTTT.

The chain joins TRBV18 to TRBJ1-1; D call uncertain. The length of the CDR3 is 14 residues. CDR1 is KGHSH and CDR2 is LQKENI in the germline V gene. V lost 0 bases and J 4 bases, leaving 9 bases between the germline ends. In DNA form, the CDR3 reads TGTGCCAGCTCACCACCGGATCGGGGCACTGAAGCTTTCTTT. It is translated as CASSPPDRGTEAFF. Full variable domain (rest looked up from reference TRBV18 and TRBJ1-1): NAGVMQNPRHLVRRRGQEARLRCSPMKGHSHVYWYRQLPEEGLKFMVYLQKENIIDESGMPKERFSAEFPKEGPSILRIQQVVRGDSAAYFCASSPPDRGTEAFFGQGTRLTVV.

The chain carries TRBV9 and TRBJ2-3, with D unclear. The CDR3 runs 15 residues. Trimming took 0 bases from V and 1 from J, leaving 9 bases between them. Germline values: CDR1 SGDLS, CDR2 YYNGEE. This CDR3 reads CASSVEGSRTDTQYF. The CDR3 DNA reads TGTGCCAGCAGCGTAGAAGGAAGCCGCACAGATACGCAGTATTTT.

The V gene is TRBV6-6, the J gene TRBJ2-7; 10 nucleotides agree with TRBD2. CDR3 length: 14 residues. The ends lost 1 base at V and 5 bases at J; junction bases unmatched: 2. Germline V CDR1 and CDR2: MNHNY, SVGAGI (reference sequence). In DNA, the CDR3 is TGTGCCAGCAGTTACTATCTAGCGGGGGACGAGCAGTACGTC. This sequence encodes CASSYYLAGDEQYV.

The sample holds a few counts of this clonotype. V and J are TRBV3-1 and TRBJ1-2; D unclear. CDR1 and CDR2 from the germline V gene are LGHDT and YNNKEL (reference sequence). This CDR3 is built from 11 residues. Trimming cost V 5 bases and J 4 bases, with 5 bases left between them. CDR3 coding DNA: TGTGCCAGCAGCGGAGCCTATGGCTACACCTTC. It yields the protein CASSGAYGYTF.

The rearrangement joins TRBV7-3 to TRBJ1-1; D may be TRBD1 (6 bases). Per germline, CDR1 SGHTA and CDR2 FQGTGA. The V gene lost 7 bases and the J gene lost 3 bases, with 12 bases spanning the gap. The CDR3 runs to 13 residues. The CDR3 here is CASTLGGDTEAFF. The CDR3 DNA sequence: TGTGCCAGCACCCTAGGGGGAGACACTGAAGCTTTCTTT.

This clonotype was found once. This chain uses TRBV5-1 with TRBJ1-6, with 7 bases identical to TRBD1. The germline V gene has CDR1 SGHRS and CDR2 YFSETQ. The J segment lost 6 bases and the V segment lost 5 bases, leaving 5 bases of the junction unmatched. The CDR3 extends over 14 amino acids. The CDR3 reads CASSVGQTNSPLHF. CDR3 in DNA: TGCGCCAGCAGTGTGGGACAGACTAATTCACCCCTCCACTTT. Full variable domain (outside the CDR3, taken from reference TRBV5-1 and TRBJ1-6): KAGVTQTPRYLIKTRGQQVTLSCSPISGHRSVSWYQQTPGQGLQFLFEYFSETQRNKGNFPGRFSGRQFSNSRSEMNVSTLELGDSALYLCASSVGQTNSPLHFGNGTRLTVT.

This clonotype was seen repeatedly, ten times or more. The chain combines TRBV6-6 with TRBJ1-5, with D hard to call. V shed 6 bases and J shed 3 bases, with 6 bases lying between them. The germline V gene has CDR1 MNHNY and CDR2 SVGAGI (reference sequence). This CDR3 comprises 12 residues. The CDR3 coding sequence is TGTGCCAGCAGCGTCGACAATCAGCCCCAGCATTTT. Protein product: CASSVDNQPQHF.

The chain combines TRBV20-1 with TRBJ2-2, with D possibly matching TRBD1 (6 bases). V gave up 4 bases and J gave up 7 bases, with 13 bases separating them. Looked up from germline, CDR1 is DFQATT and CDR2 is SNEGSKA (reference sequence). The CDR3 consists of 13 residues. The CDR3 here is CSAKQGYDGELFF. For the CDR3, the DNA is TGCAGTGCTAAACAGGGCTATGACGGGGAGCTGTTTTTT.

Ten or more counts support this clonotype. The rearrangement joins TRBV29-1 to TRBJ2-2; D gene uncertain. From germline, CDR1 is SQVTM and CDR2 ANQGSEA. This CDR3 spans 13 amino acids. V was shortened by 5 bases and J by 0 bases, with 7 bases between the two germline ends. CDR3 bases: TGCAGCGTTCGACTTCCGAACACCGGGGAGCTGTTTTTT. As protein: CSVRLPNTGELFF.

The chain couples TRBV4-2 to TRBJ1-5; D is undetermined. Germline V gene data show CDR1 as LGHNA and CDR2 as YNFKEQ. CDR3 length equals 15 residues. With 1 base removed from V and 6 bases from J, the gap between germline ends came to 13 bases. The CDR3 DNA follows: TGTGCCAGCAGCCAAGGGGTGGACCAAAGTCAGCCCCAGCATTTT. This encodes CASSQGVDQSQPQHF.

This clonotype was seen more than once but under ten times. This chain connects TRBV7-2 to TRBJ2-5, with D hard to call. The CDR3 is made up of 12 amino acids. The germline gives CDR1 SGHTA, CDR2 FQGNSA. With 5 bases removed from V and 9 bases from J, the gap between germline ends came to 13 bases. The CDR3 DNA is TGTGCCAGCAGCCAGTCGGCCATGGCCCAGTACTTC. The encoded protein is CASSQSAMAQYF.

V usage is TRBV6-5 and J usage is TRBJ2-1; D remains unclear. The germline V gene encodes CDR1 MNHEY and CDR2 SVGAGI. Trimming removed 4 bases at V and 8 bases at J, with 12 bases between. CDR3 size: 13 residues. In DNA, the CDR3 is TGTGCCAGCAGTTCCACTCAGTTCCATGAGCAGTTCTTC. Translating gives CASSSTQFHEQFF.

This clonotype was recorded only once. The rearrangement uses TRBV6-2 or TRBV6-3 and TRBJ2-2; TRBD1 might be the D (6 bases). The CDR3 length is 17 residues. Germline CDR1 reads MNHEY; CDR2 reads SVGEGT. V was clipped by 0 bases and J by 0 bases, with 11 bases between them. The CDR3 region is CASSYSTSGANTGELFF. CDR3 DNA sequence: TGTGCCAGCAGTTACTCGACCTCAGGGGCGAACACCGGGGAGCTGTTTTTT.

In this sample, this clonotype turned up a few times. The chain has TRBV4-1 and TRBJ2-5; weak D call: TRBD2 (5 bases). Germline V CDR1 and CDR2: MGHRA, YSYEKL. This CDR3 spans 14 amino acids. With 1 base removed from V and 5 bases from J, the gap between germline ends came to 11 bases. Here the CDR3 reads CASSQGSGGETQYF. CDR3 nucleotide sequence: TGCGCCAGCAGCCAAGGGAGTGGAGGCGAGACCCAGTACTTC.

This clonotype was recorded a few times. The CDR3 here is CASSELYEQFF. The CDR3 DNA is TGTGCCAGCAGTGAATTATATGAGCAGTTCTTC. This chain links TRBV25-1 with TRBJ2-1; D not certain. The V gene lost 1 base and the J gene lost 8 bases, with 3 bases spanning the gap. Germline CDR1 reads MGHDK; CDR2 reads SYGVNS. The CDR3 is 11 amino acids.

V and J are TRBV4-1 and TRBJ2-4; the D is unclear. Trimming removed 3 bases at V and 11 bases at J, with 23 bases between. CDR3 length: 16 residues. Germline CDR1 and CDR2: MGHRA and YSYEKL. In DNA, the CDR3 is TGCGCCAGCAGCCACCCGGAGTCGAGGCCCGTAGGAGTTCAGTACTTC. Translated: CASSHPESRPVGVQYF.

This clonotype was seen a handful of times. V usage is TRBV5-6 and J usage is TRBJ1-1, with no clear D. Looked up from germline, CDR1 is SGHDT and CDR2 is YYEEEE. The V and J ends lost 4 bases and 7 bases respectively, with 20 bases between them. The CDR3 consists of 15 residues. The DNA of the CDR3 is TGTGCCAGCAGCGGTCGGCGCAGCCCACCTATTGAAGCTTTCTTT. Its translation is CASSGRRSPPIEAFF.

This clonotype was counted a few times. The rearrangement joins TRBV12-3 or TRBV12-4 to TRBJ1-3, with D possibly matching TRBD1 (5 bases). V lost 3 bases and J lost 6, with 9 bases in between. This CDR3 region has 13 residues. The DNA for the CDR3 is TGTGCCAGCAGTTTCTCGGGGGAAAACACCATATATTTT. Translation: CASSFSGENTIYF.

This clonotype was observed a handful of times. The J gene is TRBJ2-7, the V gene TRBV6-5; 9 bases map to TRBD1. The length of the CDR3 is 15 residues. Per germline, CDR1 MNHEY and CDR2 SVGAGI. Unmatched junction bases numbered 5, after V lost 0 bases and J lost 5 bases. For the CDR3, the DNA is TGTGCCAGCAGTTACTCGGGGACAGGGTGGCACGAGCAGTACGTC. It codes for CASSYSGTGWHEQYV.

This clonotype was found a few times. It is unclear where the CDR3 begins or ends on the DNA, so no DNA is shown, and the CDR3 is as TCRdb lists it. The chain uses TRBV6-5 and TRBJ2-3; the table names TRBD1, a call not compared with the DNA. Termini included, the CDR3 measures 15 amino acids. Per germline, CDR1 MNHEY and CDR2 SVGAGI. The CDR3 region is CASSSSDRGLDTQYF.

This clonotype has at least ten counts. The chain employs TRBV12-3 or TRBV12-4 and TRBJ2-5, with D unclear. This CDR3 has 11 residues. V dropped 6 bases and J dropped 4 bases, with 6 bases sitting between them. CDR3 DNA: TGTGCCAGCAGCTTCGGAGAGACCCAGTACTTC. Its protein is CASSFGETQYF.

This clonotype was seen a handful of times. The chain carries TRBV7-3 and TRBJ1-2; possible D gene TRBD1, 5 bases. The CDR3 is made up of 15 amino acids. Germline V gene sequence: CDR1 SGHTA, CDR2 FQGTGA. V lost 5 bases, J lost 2 bases, and 15 bases lay in between. The CDR3 loop reads CASSPTGDGNYGYTF. The CDR3 DNA reads as TGTGCCAGCAGCCCTACTGGGGACGGCAACTATGGCTACACCTTC.

This clonotype was seen at least ten times. This chain uses TRBV5-1 with TRBJ2-7, with D possibly being TRBD1 (6 bases). The V and J ends lost 0 bases and 2 bases respectively, with 12 bases between them. The CDR3 consists of 15 residues. The germline CDR1 and CDR2 sequences are SGHRS and YFSETQ. CDR3 in DNA: TGCGCCAGCAGCTTGGTAGGCAGGGGCGCCTACGAGCAGTACTTC. This codes for CASSLVGRGAYEQYF.

The chain uses TRBV3-1 and TRBJ1-2, with 9 bases identical to TRBD1. V was pared by 4 bases and J by 7 bases, with 7 bases of the junction left unmatched. The CDR3 loop spans 14 amino acids. The germline CDR1 and CDR2 sequences are LGHDT and YNNKEL (reference sequence). CDR3 sequence reads: CASSLDRGMSGYTF. The CDR3 DNA reads as TGTGCCAGCAGCCTTGACAGGGGGATGAGTGGCTACACCTTC.

This clonotype has just a few counts. This rearrangement joins TRBV2 to TRBJ2-5; D is uncertain. V lost 8 bases and J 5 bases, leaving 15 bases between the germline ends. The CDR3 extends over 13 amino acids. CDR1 and CDR2 (germline): SNHLY, FYNNEI. CDR3 nucleotides: TGTGCCAGCTCCGGTGACACAGTCGAGACCCAGTACTTC. Its translation: CASSGDTVETQYF.

This clonotype has only a few counts. This chain links TRBV6-5 with TRBJ1-5, with a weak D call TRBD1 (5 bases). With 6 bases removed from V and 0 bases from J, the gap between germline ends came to 12 bases. Germline V CDR1 and CDR2: MNHEY, SVGAGI. This CDR3 spans 15 amino acids. The DNA for the CDR3 is TGTGCCAGCAGAGGTCAGGGAATTAGCAATCAGCCCCAGCATTTT. Protein: CASRGQGISNQPQHF.